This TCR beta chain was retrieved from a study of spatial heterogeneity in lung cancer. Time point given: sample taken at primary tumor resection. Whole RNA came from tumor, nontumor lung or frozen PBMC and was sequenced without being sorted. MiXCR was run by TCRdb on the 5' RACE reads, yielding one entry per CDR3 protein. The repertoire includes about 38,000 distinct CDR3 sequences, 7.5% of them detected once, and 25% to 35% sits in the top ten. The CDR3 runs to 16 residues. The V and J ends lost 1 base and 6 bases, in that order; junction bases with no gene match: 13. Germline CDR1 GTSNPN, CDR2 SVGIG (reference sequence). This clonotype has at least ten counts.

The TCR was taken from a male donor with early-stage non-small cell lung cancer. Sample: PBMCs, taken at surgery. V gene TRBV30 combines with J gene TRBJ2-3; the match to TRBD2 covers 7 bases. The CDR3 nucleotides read TGTGCCTGGAGTGCCTTCTTGGCGGGAGATGTGGATACGCAGTATTTT. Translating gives CAWSAFLAGDVDTQYF.